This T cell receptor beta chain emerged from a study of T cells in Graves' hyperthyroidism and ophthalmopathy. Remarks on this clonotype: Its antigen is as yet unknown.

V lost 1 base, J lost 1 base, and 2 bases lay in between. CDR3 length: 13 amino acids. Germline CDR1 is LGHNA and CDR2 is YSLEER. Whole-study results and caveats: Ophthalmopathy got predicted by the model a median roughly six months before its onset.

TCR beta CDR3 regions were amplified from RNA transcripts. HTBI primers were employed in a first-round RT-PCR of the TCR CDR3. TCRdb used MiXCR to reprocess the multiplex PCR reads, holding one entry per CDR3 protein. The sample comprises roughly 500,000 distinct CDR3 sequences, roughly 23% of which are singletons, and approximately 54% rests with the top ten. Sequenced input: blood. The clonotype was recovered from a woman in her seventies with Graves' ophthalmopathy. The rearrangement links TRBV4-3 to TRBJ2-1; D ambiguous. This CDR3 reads CASSQVSYNEQFF. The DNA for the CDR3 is TGCGCCAGCAGCCAAGTATCCTACAATGAGCAGTTCTTC.